This T cell receptor beta chain was identified during a study of blood T cells in healthy people across ages. General study findings and limits: Because donor CMV status was unknown, expanded clonotype changes were possibly confounded. Aged donors had fewer naive CD4+ cells and lower diversity than long-lived donors. Per-million-T-cell TCR beta diversity fell roughly linearly with age.

Sample-barcoded 5' priming and a J-beta primer mix drove a second PCR of 7 to 11 cycles. TCRdb re-called the 5' RACE reads with MiXCR, one entry per CDR3 protein. Of around 870,000 distinct CDR3 sequences listed, around 28% are singletons. CDR1 is MNHEY, CDR2 SMNVEV, per germline (reference sequence). The V and J ends lost 1 base and 2 bases respectively, with 5 bases between them. The CDR3 spans 13 residues. This clonotype was counted at least ten times. Its antigen is still unknown. The chain has TRBV27 and TRBJ1-2; maybe TRBD1 (5 bases). The TCR was taken from a woman of 80 years or more in good health. Sequencing was carried out using blood. The CDR3 sequence is CASSLWGNYGYTF. The CDR3 DNA follows: TGTGCCAGCAGTTTATGGGGGAACTATGGCTACACCTTC.